There are a few counts of the clone carrying this TCR beta chain. The record originates from a study of identical twins. TCRdb passed the 5' RACE reads through MiXCR, listing each CDR3 protein once. The data hold around 490,000 distinct CDR3 sequences, with approximately 16% observed a single time. V was cut by 2 bases and J by 6 bases, with 8 bases left in between. This CDR3 is built from 12 residues. Germline V CDR1 and CDR2: SQVTM, ANQGSEA. In addition, the sample was reused for a study of yellow fever vaccine responses in identical twins.

The chain is built from TRBV29-1 and TRBJ1-3; no definite D call. The clonotype originates from a woman under 30 in good health. Material: CD4+ T cells sorted from blood. The chain's CDR3 is CSVEKLENTIYF. The DNA for the CDR3 is TGCAGCGTTGAAAAGCTCGAAAACACCATATATTTT.